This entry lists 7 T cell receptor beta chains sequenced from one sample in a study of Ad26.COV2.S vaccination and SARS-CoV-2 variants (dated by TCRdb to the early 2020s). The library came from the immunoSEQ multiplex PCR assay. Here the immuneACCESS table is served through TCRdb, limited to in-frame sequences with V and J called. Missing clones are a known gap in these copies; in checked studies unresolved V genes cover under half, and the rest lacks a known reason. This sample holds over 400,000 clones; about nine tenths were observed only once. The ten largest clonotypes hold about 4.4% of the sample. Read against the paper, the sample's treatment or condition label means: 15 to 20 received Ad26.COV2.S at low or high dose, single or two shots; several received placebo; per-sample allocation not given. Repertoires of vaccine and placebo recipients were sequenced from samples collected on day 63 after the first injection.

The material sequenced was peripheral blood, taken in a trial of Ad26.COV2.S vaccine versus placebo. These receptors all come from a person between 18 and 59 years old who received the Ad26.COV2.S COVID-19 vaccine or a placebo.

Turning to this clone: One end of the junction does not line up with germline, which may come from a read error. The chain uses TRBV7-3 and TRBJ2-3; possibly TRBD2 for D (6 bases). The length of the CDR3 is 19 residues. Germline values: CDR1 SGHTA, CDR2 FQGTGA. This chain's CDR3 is CASSLKGARDSRLTNTQYF. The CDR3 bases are TGTGCCAGCAGCTTAAAAGGGGCCCGGGACTCAAGACTCACAAATACGCAGTATTTT. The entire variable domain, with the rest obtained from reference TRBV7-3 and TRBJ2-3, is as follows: GAGVSQTPSNKVTEKGKYVELRCDPISGHTALYWYRQSLGQGPEFLIYFQGTGAADDSGLPNDRFFAVRPEGSVSTLKIQRTERGDSAVYLCASSLKGARDSRLTNTQYFGPGTRLTVL.

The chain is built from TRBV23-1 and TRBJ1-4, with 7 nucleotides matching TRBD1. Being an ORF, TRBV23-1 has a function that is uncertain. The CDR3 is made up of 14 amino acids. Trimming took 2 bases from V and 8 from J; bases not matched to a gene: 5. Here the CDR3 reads CASSQRQGREKLFF. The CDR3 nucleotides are TGCGCCAGCAGTCAAAGACAGGGAAGGGAAAAACTGTTTTTT.

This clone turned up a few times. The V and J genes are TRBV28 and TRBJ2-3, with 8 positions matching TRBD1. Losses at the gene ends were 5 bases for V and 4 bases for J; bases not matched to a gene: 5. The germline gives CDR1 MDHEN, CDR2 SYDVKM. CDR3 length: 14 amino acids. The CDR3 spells CASSEDRAADTQYF. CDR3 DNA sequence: TGTGCCAGCAGTGAGGACAGGGCCGCAGATACGCAGTATTTT.

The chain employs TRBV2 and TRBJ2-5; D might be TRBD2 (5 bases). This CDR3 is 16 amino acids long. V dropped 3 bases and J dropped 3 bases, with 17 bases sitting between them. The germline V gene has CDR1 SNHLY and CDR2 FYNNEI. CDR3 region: CASSESRAQGKETQYF. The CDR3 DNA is TGTGCCAGCAGTGAGTCGCGGGCCCAAGGAAAAGAGACCCAGTACTTC.

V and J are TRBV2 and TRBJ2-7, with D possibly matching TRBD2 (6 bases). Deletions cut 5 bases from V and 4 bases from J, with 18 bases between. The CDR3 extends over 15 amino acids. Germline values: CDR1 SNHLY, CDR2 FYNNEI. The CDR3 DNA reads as TGTGCCAGCAGTCTAAAACCGGGACTGGAGTACGAGCAGTACTTC. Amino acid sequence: CASSLKPGLEYEQYF.

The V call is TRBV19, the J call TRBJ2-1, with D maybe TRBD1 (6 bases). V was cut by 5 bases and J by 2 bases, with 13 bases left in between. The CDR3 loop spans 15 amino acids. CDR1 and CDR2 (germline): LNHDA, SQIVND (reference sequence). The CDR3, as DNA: TGTGCCAGTAGTTATTCAGGGGTCACCTACAATGAGCAGTTCTTC. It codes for CASSYSGVTYNEQFF.

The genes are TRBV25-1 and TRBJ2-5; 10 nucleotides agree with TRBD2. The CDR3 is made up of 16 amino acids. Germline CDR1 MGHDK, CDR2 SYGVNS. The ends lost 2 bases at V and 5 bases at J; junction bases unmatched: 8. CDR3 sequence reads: CASSELGVAGGETQYF. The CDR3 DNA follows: TGTGCCAGCAGTGAACTTGGGGTAGCGGGAGGTGAGACCCAGTACTTC.